The 16 T cell receptor beta chains given below trace back to one sample, sequenced in a study of blood T cells in healthy people across ages. A second roughly 6 to 12 cycle PCR used barcoded and J-beta primers. TCRdb called the 5' RACE reads again in MiXCR, with one record for every CDR3 protein. The sample yields 650,000 to 1,000,000 distinct CDR3 sequences, 30% to 45% seen once. The source material was blood. These receptors were collected from a man between 18 and 35 years old in good health.

This clonotype has just one count. The rearrangement uses TRBV6-1 and TRBJ1-2; no clear D. CDR1 and CDR2 from the germline V gene are MNHNS and SASEGT. This CDR3 is built from 14 residues. Between the trimmed V and J ends, which lost 6 bases and 4 bases, there was a span of 15 bases. The CDR3 DNA reads TGTGCCAGCAGCCCAACAGCCAGCTCCTATGGCTACACCTTC. It specifies CASSPTASSYGYTF.

V usage is TRBV12-3 or TRBV12-4 and J usage is TRBJ1-2; 9 bases match TRBD1. Trimming at V came to 3 bases and at J to 5 bases, leaving 13 bases not matched to a gene. The CDR3 loop spans 17 amino acids. The CDR3 sequence: CASSLGQGEWSPYGYTF. CDR3 nucleotide sequence: TGTGCCAGCAGTTTGGGACAGGGAGAATGGTCCCCATATGGCTACACCTTC.

The rearrangement links TRBV6-1 to TRBJ1-4; 12 bases fit TRBD1. The CDR3 is 17 residues long. CDR1 and CDR2 from the germline V gene are MNHNS and SASEGT. V was pared by 9 bases and J by 4 bases, with 12 bases of the junction left unmatched. CDR3 coding DNA: TGTGCCAGTCAGCCGGGACAGGGGGCCACCTATAATGAAAAACTGTTTTTT. This gives the protein CASQPGQGATYNEKLFF.

This clonotype was recorded many times. The CDR3 DNA is TGCGCCAGCAGCCAAGAAAGGGCAGGGTCCCAAGAGACCCAGTACTTC. This translates into CASSQERAGSQETQYF. This chain uses TRBV4-1 with TRBJ2-5; TRBD1 is a possible D gene (5 bases). The germline V gene encodes CDR1 MGHRA and CDR2 YSYEKL. Trimming cost V 0 bases and J 1 base, with 12 bases left between them. The CDR3 consists of 16 residues.

CDR3: CSARTPGQGASEAFF. The CDR3 nucleotides read TGCAGTGCTAGGACTCCGGGACAGGGGGCGTCTGAAGCTTTCTTT. V gene TRBV20-1 combines with J gene TRBJ1-1; 12 bases agree with TRBD1. In germline, CDR1 is DFQATT, CDR2 SNEGSKA (reference sequence). The CDR3 loop spans 15 amino acids. Trimming at V came to 3 bases and at J to 6 bases, leaving 8 bases not matched to a gene.

This clonotype was counted only a few times. J is TRBJ1-2 and V is TRBV7-9; D gene uncertain. The CDR3 totals 12 residues. V was cut by 4 bases and J by 8 bases, with 11 bases left in between. Germline CDR1 SEHNR, CDR2 FQNEAQ (reference sequence). Written as DNA, the CDR3 is TGTGCCAGCAGCTCGGGAAGAGGGGGCTACACCTTC. It specifies CASSSGRGGYTF.

Only a few counts were recorded for this clonotype. This sequence joins TRBV28 and TRBJ2-3; D unresolved. The germline CDR1 and CDR2 sequences are MDHEN and SYDVKM. V was pared by 5 bases and J by 7 bases, with 4 bases between. The CDR3 consists of 10 residues. The DNA of the CDR3 is TGTGCCAGCAGTCAAAATACGCAGTATTTT. It specifies CASSQNTQYF.

The CDR3 loop reads CSVGWGSGEQYF. In DNA form, the CDR3 reads TGCAGCGTAGGGTGGGGATCGGGCGAGCAGTACTTC. The rearrangement joins TRBV29-1 to TRBJ2-7; D remains ambiguous. V dropped 6 bases and J dropped 6 bases, with 15 bases sitting between them. Germline-derived CDR1 and CDR2 are SQVTM and ANQGSEA. CDR3 size: 12 residues.

This clonotype has a handful of counts. V gene TRBV3-1 combines with J gene TRBJ1-2; the match to TRBD1 covers 10 bases. The CDR3 is made up of 15 amino acids. CDR1 LGHDT and CDR2 YNNKEL come from the germline V gene (reference sequence). The trim removed 3 bases at V and 4 bases at J, leaving 5 bases unmatched. This CDR3 reads CASSQGQGIIYGYTF. In nucleotides, the CDR3 is TGTGCCAGCAGCCAGGGACAGGGGATAATCTATGGCTACACCTTC.

The chain uses TRBV20-1 and TRBJ1-4; no clear D. Germline CDR1 reads DFQATT; CDR2 reads SNEGSKA (reference sequence). V was clipped by 0 bases and J by 5 bases, with 10 bases between them. This CDR3 has 14 amino acids. The CDR3 is CSARDVPPNEKLFF. CDR3 nucleotides: TGCAGTGCTAGAGATGTACCCCCGAATGAAAAACTGTTTTTT.

CDR3 DNA sequence: TGTGCCAGCAGTTACTCGGGGATCGACGGGTCCACAGATACGCAGTATTTT. Residues: CASSYSGIDGSTDTQYF. The chain is built from TRBV6-2 or TRBV6-3 and TRBJ2-3; D gene ambiguous. CDR3 length: 17 amino acids. In germline, CDR1 is MNHEY, CDR2 SVGEGT. V lost 0 bases and J lost 2, with 15 bases in between.

This clonotype was observed at least ten times. V gene TRBV12-3 or TRBV12-4 combines with J gene TRBJ2-7, with D perhaps assigned TRBD1 or TRBD2 (5 bases each). Trimming left V 5 bases short and J 0 bases short, with 11 bases between. The CDR3 consists of 14 residues. The CDR3 nucleotides are TGTGCCAGCAGTGGGAGCGACAGCTCCTACGAGCAGTACTTC. This gives the protein CASSGSDSSYEQYF.

As to this clonotype: A much larger clone lies one base from this, so it may be a read error. The chain couples TRBV7-2 to TRBJ2-3; D may be TRBD2 (5 bases). Germline lookup yields CDR1 SGHTA and CDR2 FQGNSA. V was shortened by 6 bases and J by 4 bases, with 11 bases between the two germline ends. This CDR3 comprises 13 residues. The CDR3 sequence is CASRRGSSDTQYF. In DNA, the CDR3 is TGTGCCAGCAGACGAGGGAGCTCAGATACGCAGTATTTT.

About this clonotype itself: A much larger clone lies one base from this, so it may be a read error. The chain links TRBV20-1 to TRBJ2-1; possible D gene TRBD2, 5 bases. The germline V gene encodes CDR1 DFQATT and CDR2 SNEGSKA (reference sequence). This CDR3 has 10 amino acids. With 7 bases removed from V and 13 bases from J, the gap between germline ends came to 14 bases. CDR3 region: CSVGRETQFF. For the CDR3, the DNA is TGCAGTGTTGGGAGAGAGACCCAGTTCTTC.

The rearrangement joins TRBV20-1 to TRBJ2-7, with TRBD1 as a possible D gene (6 bases). The V end lost 5 bases, the J end lost 4 bases, and 15 bases lay between the germline ends. The CDR3 extends over 13 amino acids. The V gene's germline CDR1 is DFQATT and CDR2 SNEGSKA (reference sequence). The CDR3 sequence: CSAAQGIIYEQYF. The CDR3 nucleotides are TGCAGTGCTGCTCAGGGGATAATTTACGAGCAGTACTTC.

Comments on this clonotype: Sequence at one end of the junction differs from germline and may be a read error. The J gene is TRBJ2-3, the V gene TRBV20-1, with D possibly matching TRBD1 (5 bases). The CDR3 is made up of 13 amino acids. CDR1 DFQATT and CDR2 SNEGSKA come from the germline V gene (reference sequence). The CDR3 loop is CSARRIGTGTQYF. CDR3 sequence (DNA): TGCAGTGCTAGGAGGATCGGCACAGGTACGCAGTATTTT.